These T cell receptor beta chains were read from a single sample in a study of T-cell reconstitution after alpha-beta-depleted transplantation in children. One entry per CDR3 protein results from TCRdb running MiXCR on the PCR reads. The profile covers fewer than 150,000 distinct CDR3 sequences, with roughly 10% appearing a single time and 24% taken by the ten largest. Specimen: PBMCs, mostly from graft donor cells, collected 180 days after TCRalphabeta/CD19-depleted stem cell transplant. These receptors came from a girl less than two years old who had a stem cell transplant for combined immunodeficiency, so the T cells may come from the graft donor. Both conserved end residues are part of each CDR3. D genes are given only for firm matches.

j_call: TRBJ2-7
d_call: TRBD1
v_call: TRBV5-1
cdr3_aa: CASSLNRGPSYGQYF

j_call: TRBJ2-1
d_call: .
v_call: TRBV11-2
cdr3_aa: CASSFKPLRGNNEQFF

j_call: TRBJ2-7
d_call: TRBD1
v_call: TRBV20-1
cdr3_aa: CSAPPGQVNEQYF

j_call: TRBJ2-2
d_call: TRBD2
v_call: TRBV6-5
cdr3_aa: CASSSGGRGTGELFF

j_call: TRBJ2-3
d_call: .
v_call: TRBV20-1
cdr3_aa: CSATAGWGTDTQYF

j_call: TRBJ1-5
d_call: .
v_call: TRBV6-5
cdr3_aa: CASSYSNRNNQPQHF

j_call: TRBJ1-5
d_call: TRBD1
v_call: TRBV19
cdr3_aa: CASSTPRTGSNQPQHF

j_call: TRBJ2-1
d_call: TRBD2
v_call: TRBV6-2/TRBV6-3
cdr3_aa: CASSRRTSGSWDNEQFF

j_call: TRBJ2-7
d_call: TRBD1
v_call: TRBV7-9
cdr3_aa: CASSRILQGAGEQYF

j_call: TRBJ2-7
d_call: .
v_call: TRBV29-1
cdr3_aa: CGAVSYEQYF

j_call: TRBJ2-1
d_call: .
v_call: TRBV29-1
cdr3_aa: CSVGRALSYNEQFF

j_call: TRBJ2-3
d_call: .
v_call: TRBV5-1
cdr3_aa: CASSLEQETDTQYF

j_call: TRBJ1-5
d_call: .
v_call: TRBV7-9
cdr3_aa: CASSLGPRQPQHF

j_call: TRBJ2-7
d_call: TRBD1
v_call: TRBV5-1
cdr3_aa: CASSLGTGSPYEQYF

j_call: TRBJ2-7
d_call: TRBD1
v_call: TRBV20-1
cdr3_aa: CSAPNETGTYEQYF

j_call: TRBJ2-3
d_call: TRBD2
v_call: TRBV5-1
cdr3_aa: CASSRPKLAGGTDTQYF

j_call: TRBJ2-7
d_call: TRBD1
v_call: TRBV20-1
cdr3_aa: CSARTGGTYEQYF

j_call: TRBJ1-4
d_call: TRBD1
v_call: TRBV5-1
cdr3_aa: CASSFEDRRNEKLFF

j_call: TRBJ2-3
d_call: TRBD2
v_call: TRBV7-9
cdr3_aa: CASSLGGSGYVNTQYF

j_call: TRBJ2-7
d_call: .
v_call: TRBV29-1
cdr3_aa: CSARRGPNYEQYF

j_call: TRBJ2-7
d_call: TRBD2
v_call: TRBV7-2
cdr3_aa: CASSWSPSGRSEQYF

j_call: TRBJ2-7
d_call: .
v_call: TRBV9
cdr3_aa: CASSVDVSSYEQYF

j_call: TRBJ2-1
d_call: TRBD2
v_call: TRBV9
cdr3_aa: CASSPRGTSSYNEQFF

j_call: TRBJ2-1
d_call: TRBD2
v_call: TRBV4-3
cdr3_aa: CASSRQLTSGKYNEQFF

j_call: TRBJ1-1
d_call: TRBD1
v_call: TRBV5-1
cdr3_aa: CASSLRDSYEAFF

j_call: TRBJ1-2
d_call: .
v_call: TRBV12-3/TRBV12-4
cdr3_aa: CASRPRGGSDYGYTF